This T cell receptor beta chain was obtained from a study of technical replicates of blood from several donors. V was pared by 4 bases and J by 3 bases, with 11 bases between. The CDR3 loop spans 13 amino acids. Germline V gives CDR1 SGHDT, CDR2 YYEEEE. Repertoires were generated with immunoSEQ multiplex PCR, while TCRdb's copy carries only in-frame clones and drops some. This table holds roughly 69,000 clones, 85% to 90% found once. The chain links TRBV5-6 to TRBJ2-7; TRBD2 is a possible D gene (5 bases). Sequencing was carried out using PBMCs. This TCR was recovered from a human donor in good health. Some clones in this sample may be carry-over from other donors' samples. CDR3 nucleotides: TGTGCCAGCAGCGTGGACGGAGGCTACGAGCAGTACTTC. This translates into CASSVDGGYEQYF. Complete variable domain (other parts from reference TRBV5-6 and TRBJ2-7): DAGVTQSPTHLIKTRGQQVTLRCSPKSGHDTVSWYQQALGQGPQFIFQYYEEEERQRGNFPDRFSGHQFPNYSSELNVNALLLGDSALYLCASSVDGGYEQYFGPGTRLTVT.